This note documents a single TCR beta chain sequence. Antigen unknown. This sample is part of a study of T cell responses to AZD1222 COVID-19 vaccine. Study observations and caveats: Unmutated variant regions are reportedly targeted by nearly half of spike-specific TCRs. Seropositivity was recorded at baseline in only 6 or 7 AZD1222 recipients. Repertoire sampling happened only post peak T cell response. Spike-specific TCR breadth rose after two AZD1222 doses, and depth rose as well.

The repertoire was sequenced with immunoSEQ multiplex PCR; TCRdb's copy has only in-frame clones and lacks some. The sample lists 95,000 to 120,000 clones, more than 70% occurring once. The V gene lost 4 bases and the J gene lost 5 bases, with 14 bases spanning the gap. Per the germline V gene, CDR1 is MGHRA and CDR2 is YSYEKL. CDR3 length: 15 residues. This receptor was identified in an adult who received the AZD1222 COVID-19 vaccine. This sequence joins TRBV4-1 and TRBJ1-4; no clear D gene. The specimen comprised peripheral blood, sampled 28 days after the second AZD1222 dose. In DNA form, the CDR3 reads TGCGCCAGCAGCCCGGGGAGCGGCGAGAATGAAAAACTGTTTTTT. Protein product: CASSPGSGENEKLFF.